This T cell receptor (beta chain) was captured by sequencing in a study of T cell repertoires in cytomegalovirus infection. This clonotype was found many times. TCRdb passed the reads through MiXCR, listing each CDR3 protein once. The table lists hundreds of thousands of distinct CDR3 sequences, around 10% of them singletons. This CDR3 is 13 amino acids long. Trimming stripped 2 bases from V and 6 bases from J, with 8 bases between. Germline V gene lookup returns CDR1 MNHEY and CDR2 SVGEGT. Specimen: PBMCs. J is TRBJ2-1 and V is TRBV6-2 or TRBV6-3, with D hard to call. This receptor was identified in a human donor in good health (CMV status not recorded). Some clones in this sample may be carry-over from other donors' samples. CDR3 bases: TGTGCCAGCAGTTACCAACAGTTCAATGAGCAGTTCTTC. Its translation: CASSYQQFNEQFF.